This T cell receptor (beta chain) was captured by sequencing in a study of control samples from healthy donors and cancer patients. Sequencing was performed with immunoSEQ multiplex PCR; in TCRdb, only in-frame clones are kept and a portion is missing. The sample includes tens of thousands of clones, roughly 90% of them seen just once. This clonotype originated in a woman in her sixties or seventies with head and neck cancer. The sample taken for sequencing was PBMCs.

The CDR3 reads CASSLGGEANRETQYF. In nucleotides, the CDR3 is TGTGCCAGCAGCTTAGGGGGCGAAGCGAATAGGGAGACCCAGTACTTC. This chain connects TRBV5-4 to TRBJ2-5; TRBD1 matches 7 bases. There are 16 residues in the CDR3. V was pared by 2 bases and J by 5 bases, with 12 bases of the junction left unmatched. Germline V gene sequence: CDR1 SGHNT, CDR2 YYREEE (reference sequence).